This T cell receptor (beta chain) was profiled in a study of blood T cell repertoires in COVID-19. Study in general: The United States, Italy and Spain provided the acute and convalescent COVID-19 samples. Sample material is recorded as cDNA or gDNA derived from T cells, B-cell-depleted T cells, or PBMCs.

This CDR3 is built from 17 residues. Germline loops: CDR1 SEHNR, CDR2 FQNEAQ (reference sequence). V was pared by 5 bases and J by 7 bases, with 13 bases of the junction left unmatched. Original handling: How many nucleated cells were present was estimated from reference gene primer amplification. Measured with immunoSEQ multiplex PCR; TCRdb has only the in-frame clones, and not every one. V and J calls plus clone size are reproduced from that table; the DNA served to infer D and trimming. This sample has about 140,000 clones; about 87% occur once, and the top ten carry approximately 10%. The receptor's source is a man in his fifties or sixties with active or convalescent COVID-19. The sample was peripheral blood. The chain has TRBV7-9 and TRBJ2-2; TRBD1 agrees at 10 bases. In DNA, the CDR3 is TGTGCCAGCAGCGCCTTTCGGACAGGGGGGAAAAGCGGGGAGCTGTTTTTT. This gives the protein CASSAFRTGGKSGELFF.